These T cell receptor beta chains were read from a single sample in a study of neurological immune-mediated disorders. TCRdb fed the 5' RACE reads into MiXCR, producing one record per CDR3 protein. This table holds 65,000 to 90,000 distinct CDR3 sequences, 10% found once. Sequenced: PBMCs. These TCRs come from a man in his forties in good health. The CDR3 runs from the conserved cysteine through the conserved F or W. Each record gives: J gene, CDR3 length, V gene, D gene, clone size, CDR3 protein, CDR3 DNA. The D gene is left open where the match is weak. Clone size is given for some rows only: seen once, a few or many times, or a class if the clone is expanded.

TRBJ2-1 14 TRBV6-5 TRBD1 many CASSYSTGDREEFF TGTGCCAGCAGTTACTCGACTGGGGACAGGGAGGAGTTCTTC
TRBJ1-5 14 TRBV3-1 NA many CASSPGAGSQPQHF TGTGCCAGCAGCCCAGGGGCAGGGAGTCAGCCCCAGCATTTT
TRBJ2-5 16 TRBV6-5 NA many CASSYSGVVAQETQYF TGTGCCAGCAGTTACTCGGGGGTGGTGGCCCAAGAGACCCAGTACTTC
TRBJ1-1 13 TRBV7-9 NA many CARQVRDSTEAFF TGTGCCAGGCAGGTCAGGGATAGCACTGAAGCTTTCTTT
TRBJ2-1 15 TRBV14 NA many CASSQVRRDYNEQFF TGTGCCAGCAGCCAAGTACGGCGGGACTACAATGAGCAGTTCTTC
TRBJ1-3 14 TRBV7-2 NA many CASSEQGRGNTIYF TGTGCCAGCAGCGAACAGGGCCGGGGGAACACCATATATTTT
TRBJ2-2 12 TRBV5-1 NA once CASSPRAGELFF TGCGCCAGCAGTCCCCGGGCCGGGGAGCTGTTTTTT
TRBJ2-1 14 TRBV7-9 NA many CASLRVSPSNEQFF TGTGCCAGCCTGAGGGTGAGTCCCTCCAATGAGCAGTTCTTC
TRBJ2-1 14 TRBV12-3/TRBV12-4 TRBD2 many CASSLGGGTNEQFF TGTGCCAGCAGTTTGGGCGGGGGAACAAATGAGCAGTTCTTC
TRBJ2-3 12 TRBV5-1 NA many CASSLNTDTQYF TGCGCCAGCAGCTTGAACACAGATACGCAGTATTTT
TRBJ2-7 15 TRBV11-3 NA many CASSLHSGLGNEQYF TGTGCCAGCAGCTTGCACAGCGGTCTTGGGAACGAGCAGTACTTC
TRBJ2-5 15 TRBV18 NA many CASSPPGGLSETQYF TGTGCCAGCTCACCACCTGGTGGGCTTTCGGAGACCCAGTACTTC
TRBJ2-3 12 TRBV5-1 NA many CASSPLSDSITF TGCGCCAGCAGCCCCCTTTCCGACTCGATCACTTTT
TRBJ1-1 14 TRBV12-3/TRBV12-4 NA many CASSLAWEYTEAFF TGTGCCAGCAGTTTAGCCTGGGAGTACACTGAAGCTTTCTTT
TRBJ2-3 20 TRBV5-1 TRBD2 many CASSLGSGLAGYPLAGTQYF TGCGCCAGCAGCTTGGGGAGTGGACTAGCGGGATATCCTCTGGCTGGTACGCAGTATTTT
TRBJ2-3 11 TRBV29-1 NA few CSVASTDTQYF TGCAGCGTTGCTAGCACAGATACGCAGTATTTT
TRBJ2-7 12 TRBV29-1 NA NA CSGFSNAYEQYF TGCAGCGGATTTTCGAACGCCTACGAGCAGTACTTC
TRBJ2-2 14 TRBV29-1 TRBD1 many CSVSGTGAHGELFF TGCAGCGTTTCCGGGACAGGGGCTCACGGGGAGCTGTTTTTT
TRBJ1-6 17 TRBV6-6 NA many CASSYPQQGRGGSPLHF TGTGCCAGCAGTTACCCCCAACAGGGCCGCGGCGGTTCACCCCTCCACTTT
TRBJ2-7 14 TRBV20-1 NA many CSANPEGTDYEQYF TGCAGTGCCAACCCGGAAGGGACCGACTACGAGCAGTACTTC
TRBJ1-6 16 TRBV7-2 NA many CASSLEARQYNSPLHF TGTGCCAGCAGCTTAGAGGCGCGGCAGTATAATTCACCCCTCCACTTT
TRBJ1-1 11 TRBV12-3/TRBV12-4 NA many CASSRDRAAFF TGTGCCAGCAGTAGAGACAGAGCGGCTTTCTTT
TRBJ2-1 16 TRBV5-1 NA once CASSLEGGLSCNEHFF TGCGCCAGCAGCTTAGAAGGGGGGCTATCCTGCAATGAGCATTTCTTC
TRBJ2-7 12 TRBV6-5 NA many CASSYSMDEQYF TGTGCCAGCAGTTACTCGATGGACGAGCAGTACTTC
TRBJ2-1 15 TRBV24-1 NA many CATSDLFSETNEQFF TGTGCCACCAGTGATTTGTTCTCCGAGACCAATGAGCAGTTCTTC
TRBJ2-1 18 TRBV12-3/TRBV12-4 TRBD2 many CASSFGLAGGKGHNEQFF TGTGCCAGCAGTTTTGGACTAGCGGGAGGAAAAGGCCACAATGAGCAGTTCTTC
TRBJ2-3 13 TRBV14 NA many CASSQDKQGTQYF TGTGCCAGCAGCCAAGATAAGCAGGGAACGCAGTATTTT
TRBJ2-3 14 TRBV12-3/TRBV12-4 NA many CASSFGGSRDTQYF TGTGCCAGCAGTTTTGGAGGGAGTAGGGATACGCAGTATTTT
TRBJ2-1 14 TRBV7-9 NA many CASSASGDFNEQFF TGTGCCAGCAGCGCCAGTGGAGATTTCAATGAGCAGTTCTTC
TRBJ2-5 15 TRBV25-1 TRBD1 many CASSGDRAKQETQYF TGTGCCAGCAGTGGGGACAGGGCGAAACAAGAGACCCAGTACTTC
TRBJ2-7 16 TRBV6-6 TRBD1 many CASIGTGGIRRYEQYF TGTGCCAGCATCGGGACAGGGGGAATAAGACGCTACGAGCAGTACTTC
TRBJ1-1 13 TRBV12-3/TRBV12-4 TRBD1 many CASSSGGYTEAFF TGTGCCAGCAGCTCAGGGGGGTACACTGAAGCTTTCTTT
TRBJ2-7 14 TRBV20-1 TRBD1 many CSAGGGTGKNEQYF TGCAGTGCCGGGGGAGGGACAGGGAAGAACGAGCAGTACTTC
TRBJ2-5 17 TRBV4-2 TRBD2 many CASSQVVSGGAGETQYF TGTGCCAGCAGCCAAGTTGTGAGCGGGGGGGCCGGGGAGACCCAGTACTTC
TRBJ2-1 16 TRBV28 NA many CASSGEETSAYNEQFF TGTGCCAGCAGTGGGGAAGAGACTAGTGCCTACAATGAGCAGTTCTTC
TRBJ2-5 15 TRBV10-3 TRBD2 many CAISGGAGSLETQYF TGTGCCATCAGCGGAGGAGCGGGATCACTAGAGACCCAGTACTTC
TRBJ1-2 12 TRBV7-2 NA many CASSTLSHGYTF TGTGCCAGCAGCACGCTATCCCACGGCTACACCTTC
TRBJ2-7 14 TRBV5-1 NA many CASSSRGRTYEQYF TGCGCCAGCAGCTCGCGGGGGCGAACCTACGAGCAGTACTTC
TRBJ2-3 17 TRBV24-1 NA NA CAIGTRGRGSFTYTQYF TGTGCCATCGGGACCAGGGGAAGGGGGTCCTTCACATATACGCAGTATTTT
TRBJ2-3 14 TRBV7-2 NA many CASGIAVDTDTQYF TGTGCCAGCGGAATTGCGGTAGACACAGATACGCAGTATTTT
TRBJ1-1 14 TRBV5-1 NA many CASSLVGLNTEAFF TGCGCCAGCAGCTTGGTAGGGTTGAACACTGAAGCTTTCTTT
TRBJ2-1 16 TRBV9 TRBD1 many CASSLGTGGAYNEQFF TGTGCCAGCAGCCTGGGGACAGGGGGCGCCTACAATGAGCAGTTCTTC
TRBJ2-1 13 TRBV10-3 TRBD1 many CAVGTGENNEQFF TGTGCCGTCGGGACAGGGGAGAACAATGAGCAGTTCTTC
TRBJ2-2 14 TRBV21-1 NA many CAKIRARNTGELFF TGTGCCAAAATCAGGGCGAGGAACACCGGGGAGCTGTTTTTT
TRBJ2-1 19 TRBV20-1 TRBD2 many CSPSLLSGGPQSSYNEQFF TGCAGCCCCAGCCTACTTAGCGGGGGGCCCCAGAGCTCCTACAATGAGCAGTTCTTC
TRBJ2-1 17 TRBV7-6 TRBD2 many CASSLNALAGDQYEQFF TGTGCCAGCAGCTTAAACGCTCTAGCGGGAGATCAGTATGAGCAGTTCTTC